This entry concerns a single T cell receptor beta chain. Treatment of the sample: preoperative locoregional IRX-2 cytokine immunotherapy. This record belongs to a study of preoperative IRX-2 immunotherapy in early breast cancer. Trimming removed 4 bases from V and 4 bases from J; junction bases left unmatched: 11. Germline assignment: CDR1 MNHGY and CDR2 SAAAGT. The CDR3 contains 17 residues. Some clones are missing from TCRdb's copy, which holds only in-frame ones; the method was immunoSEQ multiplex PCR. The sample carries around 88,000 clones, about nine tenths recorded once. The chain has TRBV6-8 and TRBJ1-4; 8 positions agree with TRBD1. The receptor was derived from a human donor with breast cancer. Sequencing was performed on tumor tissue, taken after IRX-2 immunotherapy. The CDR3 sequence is CASSSRQGAKLNEKLFF. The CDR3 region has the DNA TGTGCCAGCAGTTCTCGTCAGGGGGCGAAACTTAATGAAAAACTGTTTTTT.